These T cell receptor beta chains were read from a single sample in a study of T cell responses to AZD1222 COVID-19 vaccine. Generated by immunoSEQ multiplex PCR, the TCRdb table keeps only in-frame clones and is missing some. The sample contains 100,000 to 150,000 clones, roughly 90% of which appear only once. Here the sequenced sample was peripheral blood, taken on day 0 of AZD1222 vaccination. The receptors were gathered from an adult in good health. CDR3s include the opening cysteine and the closing phenylalanine or tryptophan. D genes are given only for firm matches. Size is stated for part of the rows, as once, few or many counts, or as a class when the clone is expanded.

j_call,d_call,v_call,cdr3_length,clone_size,cdr3_nt,cdr3_aa
TRBJ2-3,TRBD1,TRBV5-1,15,NA,TGCGCCAGCAGCTTTTTTGGACAGGGTTCGGATACGCAGTATTTT,CASSFFGQGSDTQYF
TRBJ2-7,TRBD1,TRBV6-5,15,NA,TGTGCCAGCAGAATTGAGGGACAGGGGTCCTACGAGCAGTACTTC,CASRIEGQGSYEQYF
TRBJ1-6,NA,TRBV28,14,NA,TGTGCCAGCAACACCGACAGTCCTAATTCACCCCTCCACTTT,CASNTDSPNSPLHF
TRBJ2-7,TRBD1,TRBV2,19,NA,TGTGCCAGCACCCTCTCCTCCGGGACAGTCCCTTTGATCGCTGGCGAGCAGTACTTC,CASTLSSGTVPLIAGEQYF
TRBJ1-1,NA,TRBV28,15,NA,TGTGCCAGCAGTTTTCGGGGTATCGTGAACACTGAAGCTTTCTTT,CASSFRGIVNTEAFF
TRBJ2-5,TRBD1,TRBV5-1,17,NA,TGCGCCAGCAGAAAAGTCTACAGGGGAAGGGAACAAGAGACCCAGTACTTC,CASRKVYRGREQETQYF
TRBJ1-3,NA,TRBV3-1/TRBV3-2,15,NA,TGTGCCAGCAGCCGAGCAGGGCTCTCTGGAAACACCATATATTTT,CASSRAGLSGNTIYF
TRBJ1-4,NA,TRBV25-1,16,NA,TGTGCCAGCAGTGAAAATATGGGGAGGTCTAATGAAAAACTGTTTTTT,CASSENMGRSNEKLFF
TRBJ1-1,NA,TRBV5-1,14,NA,TGCGCCAGCAGCTTGGTTGGAGGGGACACTGAAGCTTTCTTT,CASSLVGGDTEAFF
TRBJ1-1,NA,TRBV12-3/TRBV12-4,13,NA,TGTGCCAGCAGTTTATGGGGGAATCCTGAAGCTTTCTTT,CASSLWGNPEAFF
TRBJ2-7,NA,TRBV24-1,15,NA,TGTGCCACCAGTGACTGGGGGGGACATCGTAACGAGCAGTACTTC,CATSDWGGHRNEQYF
TRBJ1-3,NA,TRBV18,17,NA,TGTGCCAGCTCACCACTTGATTCGGGGGCAGCTGGAAACACCATATATTTT,CASSPLDSGAAGNTIYF
TRBJ1-5,NA,TRBV27,12,NA,TGTGCCAGCAGCCTTCTAGGACAGCCCCAGCATTTT,CASSLLGQPQHF
TRBJ2-7,NA,TRBV5-1,14,NA,TGCGCCAGCAGCTTGGGACAAGTGAGCCACGAGCAGTACTTC,CASSLGQVSHEQYF
TRBJ1-1,NA,TRBV3-1/TRBV3-2,16,NA,TGTGCCAGCAGCCAGTTGGAGGGGGGAGGGAACACTGAAGCTTTCTTT,CASSQLEGGGNTEAFF
TRBJ1-4,NA,TRBV28,11,NA,TGTGCCAGTTATCGGCCGGACAAACTGTTTTTT,CASYRPDKLFF
TRBJ2-1,NA,TRBV4-1,16,once,TGCGCCAGCAGCCAAGTACTGGGGCAGAACAACAATGAGCAGTTCTTC,CASSQVLGQNNNEQFF
TRBJ1-2,TRBD1,TRBV30,13,NA,TGTGCCTGGAGTGTAGACAGGGGCTATGGCTACACCTTC,CAWSVDRGYGYTF
TRBJ2-4,TRBD1,TRBV5-4,16,NA,TGTGCCAGCAGCTTGGGAGGACAGGGGCGTGATCACATTCAGTACTTC,CASSLGGQGRDHIQYF
TRBJ1-1,NA,TRBV19,13,once,TGTGCCAGTAGTATAGATCGTACGGGAGAAGCTTTCTTT,CASSIDRTGEAFF
TRBJ2-7,NA,TRBV10-2,12,NA,TGCGCCAGCCTGGGGATCTCCTACGAGCAGTACTTC,CASLGISYEQYF
TRBJ1-1,NA,TRBV15,13,NA,TGTGCCACCAGCCGGGTCAGGTACACTGAAGCTTTCTTT,CATSRVRYTEAFF
TRBJ2-1,NA,TRBV20-1,10,NA,TGCAGTGCTCCGATCAATGAGCAGTTCTTC,CSAPINEQFF
TRBJ1-6,TRBD1,TRBV7-9,14,NA,TGTGCCAGCAGCGCGGGACAGGGGAGTTCACCCCTCCACTTT,CASSAGQGSSPLHF
TRBJ2-3,NA,TRBV28,15,NA,TGTGCCAGCAGAATTCCGGGTCTAGGTACGGATACGCAGTATTTT,CASRIPGLGTDTQYF
TRBJ1-5,NA,TRBV15,13,NA,TGTGCCACCAGCAGAGATTATGGACAGCCCCAGCATTTT,CATSRDYGQPQHF
TRBJ1-5,NA,TRBV28,14,NA,TGTGCCAGCAGTTTAACGGGGTACAATCAGCCCCAGCATTTT,CASSLTGYNQPQHF
TRBJ1-2,NA,TRBV28,11,few,TGTGCCAGCAATTCCGACTATGGCTACACCTTC,CASNSDYGYTF
TRBJ2-1,NA,TRBV27,14,NA,TGTGCCAGCAGCCACGGGGGTTCCATCAATGAGCAGTTCTTC,CASSHGGSINEQFF
TRBJ1-1,NA,TRBV11-2,15,NA,TGTGCCAGCAGCGTACGACAGAGCAGGAACACTGAAGCTTTCTTT,CASSVRQSRNTEAFF
TRBJ2-7,NA,TRBV11-2,13,NA,TGTGCCAGCAGCTTAGAGGCCAACTACGAGCAGTACTTC,CASSLEANYEQYF
TRBJ1-4,NA,TRBV18,12,NA,TGTGCCAGCTCTACGGGGGAGAGAAAACTGTTTTTT,CASSTGERKLFF
TRBJ2-7,NA,TRBV27,16,NA,TGTGCCAGCAGACCCAGAAGGGACGGGACCTCCTACGAGCAGTACTTC,CASRPRRDGTSYEQYF
TRBJ2-3,TRBD2,TRBV7-2,15,NA,TGTGCCAGCAGCTTAGGAGCGGGGGGCACAGATACGCAGTATTTT,CASSLGAGGTDTQYF
TRBJ2-7,TRBD2,TRBV28,15,NA,TGTGCCAGCAGACGTACTAGCGGGAGAATCTACGAGCAGTACTTC,CASRRTSGRIYEQYF
TRBJ2-1,TRBD1,TRBV27,14,NA,TGTGCCAGCAGTGGCCGGGACAGATACAATGAGCAGTTCTTC,CASSGRDRYNEQFF
TRBJ2-7,NA,TRBV6-2/TRBV6-3,18,NA,TGTGCCAGCAGCGGTCGGCGCGCGTACAGGGACCTCCATTACGAGCAGTACTTC,CASSGRRAYRDLHYEQYF
TRBJ2-1,NA,TRBV11-3,12,NA,TGTGCCAGCAGCTTCCGGGACAATGAGCAGTTCTTC,CASSFRDNEQFF
TRBJ1-6,NA,TRBV18,16,NA,TGTGCCAGCTCACCACCTGTAAACAGGGAAAATTCACCCCTCCACTTT,CASSPPVNRENSPLHF
TRBJ1-1,NA,TRBV28,15,few,TGTGCCAGCTCCTCCCCGGGAGTCGCCCAGCCTGGTGCTTTCTTT,CASSSPGVAQPGAFF
TRBJ2-3,NA,TRBV28,10,NA,TGTGCCAGCTTTGGGGCTACGCAGTATTTT,CASFGATQYF
TRBJ2-3,NA,TRBV20-1,13,once,TGCAGTGCTAGTATCCGGGGGACAGATACGCAGTATTTT,CSASIRGTDTQYF
TRBJ2-7,NA,TRBV4-1,13,NA,TGCGCCAGCAGCCAATCCGGGGCGGCCGAGCAGTACTTC,CASSQSGAAEQYF
TRBJ2-5,NA,TRBV12-3/TRBV12-4,12,NA,TGTGCCAGCAGTTTGGACGGGCAGACCCAGTACTTC,CASSLDGQTQYF
TRBJ2-7,TRBD1,TRBV5-1,13,NA,TGCGCCAGCAGCATGGGACAGGGAAGCGAGCAGTACTTC,CASSMGQGSEQYF
TRBJ2-2,NA,TRBV30,11,NA,TGTGCCTGGAGACGGCACGGGGAGCTGTTTTTT,CAWRRHGELFF
TRBJ2-5,TRBD2,TRBV11-2,14,NA,TGTGCCAGCAGCTCAATAGCGGGAAGTGAGACCCAGTACTTC,CASSSIAGSETQYF
TRBJ2-5,NA,TRBV9,15,NA,TGTGCCAGCAGCGTAGGGGTGGGGGATCAAGAGACCCAGTACTTC,CASSVGVGDQETQYF
TRBJ1-5,NA,TRBV7-2,13,NA,TGTGCCAGCAGCATTAAGTTAAATCAGCCCCAGCATTTT,CASSIKLNQPQHF
TRBJ1-5,NA,TRBV7-2,15,NA,TGTGCCAGCAGCTTCTATGGGGGCTACAACCAGCCCCAGCATTTT,CASSFYGGYNQPQHF
TRBJ1-5,NA,TRBV4-1,15,NA,TGCGCCAGCAGCCAAGTACAGAATTCCAATCAGCCCCAGCATTTT,CASSQVQNSNQPQHF